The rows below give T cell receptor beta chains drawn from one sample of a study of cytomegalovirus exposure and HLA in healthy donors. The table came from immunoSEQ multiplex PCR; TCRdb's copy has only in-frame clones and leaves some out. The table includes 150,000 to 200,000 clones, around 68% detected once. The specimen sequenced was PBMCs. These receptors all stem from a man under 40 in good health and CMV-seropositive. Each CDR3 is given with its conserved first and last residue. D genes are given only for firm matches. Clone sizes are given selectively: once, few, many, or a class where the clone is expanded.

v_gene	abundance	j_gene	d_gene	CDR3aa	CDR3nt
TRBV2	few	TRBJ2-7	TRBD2	CASSEAGLAGAGWIYEQYF	TGTGCCAGCAGTGAAGCGGGACTAGCGGGAGCAGGTTGGATCTACGAGCAGTACTTC
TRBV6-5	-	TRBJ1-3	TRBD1	CASSYSTGIGNTIYF	TGTGCCAGCAGTTACTCGACAGGGATTGGGAACACCATATATTTT
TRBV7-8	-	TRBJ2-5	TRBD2	CASSLLPGLAGQETQYF	TGTGCCAGCAGCCTCCTCCCCGGACTAGCAGGACAAGAGACCCAGTACTTC
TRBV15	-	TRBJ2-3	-	CATSTILWEYTEGGTDTQYF	TGTGCCACCAGCACTATCCTGTGGGAGTACACCGAGGGTGGCACAGATACGCAGTATTTT
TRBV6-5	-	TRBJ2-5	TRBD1	CGSRGTEHQETQYF	TGTGGATCGAGGGGGACAGAACACCAAGAGACCCAGTACTTC
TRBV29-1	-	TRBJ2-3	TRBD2	CSVDSRRGLAGGIDTQYF	TGCAGCGTTGATTCCCGGCGGGGACTAGCGGGAGGGATAGATACGCAGTATTTT
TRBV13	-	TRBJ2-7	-	CASSLIRAGYEQYF	TGTGCCAGCAGCCTAATCCGTGCAGGTTACGAGCAGTACTTC
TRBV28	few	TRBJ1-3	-	CASSLSGVGNTIYF	TGTGCCAGCAGTTTATCAGGGGTTGGAAACACCATATATTTT
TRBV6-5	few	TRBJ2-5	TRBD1	CASSYSLDRDQETQYF	TGTGCCAGCAGTTATTCCCTCGACAGGGACCAAGAGACCCAGTACTTC
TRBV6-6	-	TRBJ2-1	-	CASSYLQGRLNNEQFF	TGTGCCAGCAGTTACCTCCAGGGGCGGTTAAACAATGAGCAGTTCTTC
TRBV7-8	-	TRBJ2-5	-	CASSLEAGWRRETQYF	TGTGCCAGCAGCTTAGAGGCAGGCTGGCGAAGGGAGACCCAGTACTTC
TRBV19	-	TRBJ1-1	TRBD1	CASSRRQGDWGNTEAFF	TGCGCCAGTAGTCGGCGACAGGGAGACTGGGGGAACACTGAAGCTTTCTTT
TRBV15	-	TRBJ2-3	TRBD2	CATSRDAREPSTDTQYF	TGTGCCACCAGCAGAGATGCGCGGGAGCCTAGCACAGATACGCAGTATTTT
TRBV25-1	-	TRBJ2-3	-	CASSESLYTQYF	TGTGCCAGCAGTGAGAGCCTTTATACGCAGTATTTT
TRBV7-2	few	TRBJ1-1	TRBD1	CASTRDRVRNTEAFF	TGTGCCAGCACCCGAGACAGGGTCAGGAACACTGAAGCTTTCTTT
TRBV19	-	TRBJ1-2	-	CASSISQGSNYGYTF	TGTGCCAGTAGTATCAGTCAGGGCTCTAACTATGGCTACACCTTC